These 27 T cell receptor beta chains came from one sample sequenced in a study of molecular identifiers for immune sequencing clone quantification. TCRdb processed the PCR reads anew with MiXCR; each CDR3 protein has one entry. Of 550,000 to 750,000 distinct CDR3 sequences in the sample, around 20% are singletons; the top ten hold roughly 0.85%. Sequencing input: naive CD8+ T cells from blood, with Jurkat cell RNA spiked in. Subset indicated: FACS-sorted CD8+CD4-CCR7+CD45RA+ naive T cells. The receptors come from a human donor in good health. Some libraries in this study had Jurkat cell RNA spiked in.

The chain recombines TRBV7-6 with TRBJ2-7; D is unresolved. The CDR3 has 15 amino acids. V was pared by 5 bases and J by 1 base, with 15 bases between. The germline CDR1 and CDR2 sequences are SGHVS and FNYEAQ. CDR3 in DNA: TGTGCCAGCAGCCGGGTTACGGTACGGTCCTACGAGCAGTACTTC. Translation: CASSRVTVRSYEQYF. The complete variable domain, with remaining parts taken from reference TRBV7-6 and TRBJ2-7, reads GAGVSQSPRYKVTKRGQDVALRCDPISGHVSLYWYRQALGQGPEFLTYFNYEAQQDKSGLPNDRFSAERPEGSISTLTIQRTEQRDSAMYRCASSRVTVRSYEQYFGPGTRLTVT.

The J gene is TRBJ2-5, the V gene TRBV3-2; the D segment call TRBD1 is taken from the table without a DNA check. TRBV3-2 is given as a pseudogene. The CDR3 runs 15 residues. Here the CDR3 DNA reads TGTGCCAGCAGCCAAGCAGGGAGTCGGCAAGAGACCCAGTACTTC. It specifies CASSQAGSRQETQYF.

This clonotype was found many times. The chain employs TRBV29-1 and TRBJ2-3, with 7 bases aligning to TRBD1. The CDR3 is 12 amino acids. V lost 7 bases, J lost 2 bases, and 3 bases stayed unmatched. The germline V gene encodes CDR1 SQVTM and CDR2 ANQGSEA. The DNA of the CDR3 is TGCAGCGGGACAGGAAACACAGATACGCAGTATTTT. Amino acids: CSGTGNTDTQYF.

This clonotype was recorded many times. The chain combines TRBV29-1 with TRBJ2-7; 8 bases align to TRBD1. Germline CDR1 reads SQVTM; CDR2 reads ANQGSEA. Trimming removed 5 bases from V and 6 bases from J; junction bases left unmatched: 6. The CDR3 is 12 residues long. The CDR3: CSVNPGGGEQYF. The CDR3 DNA reads as TGCAGCGTTAACCCAGGGGGCGGCGAGCAGTACTTC.

This clonotype has a count of ten or more. V is TRBV7-2 and J is TRBJ2-1, with D tentatively TRBD2 (5 bases). The CDR3 contains 18 residues. In germline, CDR1 is SGHTA, CDR2 FQGNSA. The V and J ends lost 4 bases and 2 bases respectively, with 21 bases between them. CDR3: CASSSDLVVALTYNEQFF. CDR3 bases: TGTGCCAGCAGCTCAGATCTCGTAGTAGCGCTAACCTACAATGAGCAGTTCTTC.

This clonotype was recorded at least ten times. The chain links TRBV7-9 to TRBJ2-2; 9 bases line up with TRBD1. J gave up 5 bases and V 5 bases, and 15 bases lay outside the gene matches. The CDR3 is made up of 18 amino acids. The germline V gene has CDR1 SEHNR and CDR2 FQNEAQ (reference sequence). As DNA, the CDR3 is TGTGCCAGCAGCGGACCTGGACAGGGGACTACAAAAACCGGGGAGCTGTTTTTT. Its translation is CASSGPGQGTTKTGELFF.

The chain recombines TRBV20-1 with TRBJ2-3; D unclear. The V end was cut by 6 bases, the J end by 2 bases, with 18 bases between. Germline loops: CDR1 DFQATT, CDR2 SNEGSKA (reference sequence). The CDR3 contains 15 residues. The CDR3 loop reads CSAAAWGAVTDTQYF. CDR3 nucleotides: TGCAGTGCCGCCGCTTGGGGTGCGGTCACAGATACGCAGTATTTT.

A single count supports this clonotype. A much more abundant neighbour one base away suggests this may be a read error. The chain couples TRBV28 to TRBJ1-5; D not resolved. Per germline, CDR1 MDHEN and CDR2 SYDVKM. CDR3 length equals 15 residues. The CDR3 is CASSFRTDSNQLQHF. Here the CDR3 DNA reads TGTGCCAGCAGTTTCAGGACGGATAGCAATCAGCTCCAGCATTTT.

This sequence joins TRBV4-2 and TRBJ2-7; 8 bases are a match to TRBD1. This CDR3 comprises 17 residues. In germline, CDR1 is LGHNA, CDR2 YNFKEQ. V lost 1 base, J lost 2 bases, and 10 bases stayed unmatched. CDR3 sequence (DNA): TGTGCCAGCAGCCAAGCCTCGCGCAGGGGGCCCACCTACGAGCAGTACTTC. It codes for CASSQASRRGPTYEQYF.

This clonotype was counted many times. The gene calls are TRBV20-1 and TRBJ1-1; no clear D gene. The CDR3 totals 13 residues. Germline loops: CDR1 DFQATT, CDR2 SNEGSKA (reference sequence). Trimming stripped 0 bases from V and 3 bases from J, with 8 bases between. Written as DNA, the CDR3 is TGCAGTGCTAGAGAAACTGGGGACACTGAAGCTTTCTTT. This sequence encodes CSARETGDTEAFF.

The sample holds many counts of this clonotype. V is TRBV6-5 and J is TRBJ1-3, with D uncertain. Trimming left V 5 bases short and J 4 bases short, with 12 bases between. The CDR3 runs to 14 residues. Germline V gene data show CDR1 as MNHEY and CDR2 as SVGAGI. CDR3: CASSKLNEGNTIYF. CDR3 DNA: TGTGCCAGCAGTAAGCTTAACGAGGGAAACACCATATATTTT.

There are many counts of this clonotype. The rearrangement joins TRBV13 to TRBJ1-1, with 10 bases lining up with TRBD1. Germline V gene data show CDR1 as PRHDT and CDR2 as FYEKMQ (reference sequence). J gave up 5 bases and V 5 bases, and 5 bases lay outside the gene matches. CDR3 length: 14 amino acids. The CDR3 reads CASSGGQGETEAFF. As DNA, the CDR3 is TGTGCCAGCAGCGGCGGACAGGGGGAAACTGAAGCTTTCTTT.

This clonotype was found a few times. The chain is built from TRBV4-1 and TRBJ2-7; maybe TRBD1 (5 bases). V was clipped by 1 base and J by 2 bases, with 9 bases between them. CDR3 length equals 14 residues. CDR1 and CDR2 (germline): MGHRA, YSYEKL. The CDR3 DNA is TGCGCCAGCAGCCAAGTGTCACAGGCCTACGAGCAGTACTTC. Translating gives CASSQVSQAYEQYF.

The CDR3 DNA is TGTGCCCCCCGGTCGAGTGACTCTGGAAACACCATATATTTT. Residues: CAPRSSDSGNTIYF. The rearrangement uses TRBV2 and TRBJ1-3, with D unresolved. Germline CDR1 and CDR2: SNHLY and FYNNEI. There are 14 residues in the CDR3. V gave up 11 bases and J gave up 0 bases, with 14 bases separating them.

As to this clonotype: A much more abundant neighbour one base away suggests this may be a read error. The V call is TRBV7-9, the J call TRBJ1-1; D unclear. The CDR3 runs 12 residues. Germline V lookup: CDR1 SEHNR, CDR2 FQNEAQ (reference sequence). CDR3 bases: TGTGCCAGCAGCTTAGGGGCCGTTGAAGCTTACTTT. This translates into CASSLGAVEAYF. The variable domain in full, with the rest retrieved from reference TRBV7-9 and TRBJ1-1, is DTGVSQNPRHKITKRGQNVTFRCDPISEHNRLYWYRQTLGQGPEFLTYFQNEAQLEKSRLLSDRFSAERPKGSFSTLEIQRTEQGDSAMYLCASSLGAVEAYFGQGTRLTVV.

This clonotype was seen at least ten times. The chain carries TRBV7-6 and TRBJ2-3; possibly TRBD1 or TRBD2 for D (5 bases each). The length of the CDR3 is 14 residues. CDR1 and CDR2 (germline): SGHVS, FNYEAQ. V lost 4 bases and J 3 bases, leaving 11 bases between the germline ends. The CDR3 region is CASSWSGGTDTQYF. The CDR3 nucleotides are TGTGCCAGCAGCTGGTCTGGGGGAACAGATACGCAGTATTTT. The full variable domain, its missing parts supplied by reference TRBV7-6 and TRBJ2-3, is GAGVSQSPRYKVTKRGQDVALRCDPISGHVSLYWYRQALGQGPEFLTYFNYEAQQDKSGLPNDRFSAERPEGSISTLTIQRTEQRDSAMYRCASSWSGGTDTQYFGPGTRLTVL.

Remarks on this clonotype: Since a much larger clone is just one base distant, this may be a read error. V is TRBV4-3 and J is TRBJ2-3; TRBD2 is a possible D gene (6 bases). The germline V gene encodes CDR1 LGHNA and CDR2 YSLEER. The length of the CDR3 is 15 residues. The CDR3 sequence is CASSQERGFTDMQYF. The CDR3 region has the DNA TGCGCCAGCAGCCAAGAGCGGGGTTTCACAGATATGCAGTATTTT.

With respect to this clonotype: This may be a read error: a much more frequent sequence differs by one nucleotide. The gene calls are TRBV30 and TRBJ2-7, with D possibly being TRBD2 (6 bases). Germline CDR1 GTSNPN, CDR2 SVGIG (reference sequence). The CDR3 runs to 14 residues. V was cut by 2 bases and J by 2 bases, with 13 bases left in between. The CDR3 loop reads CAWSPLAGPYEQYF. The CDR3 DNA follows: TGTGCCTGGAGTCCCCTGGCGGGACCCTACGAGCAGTACTTC. Combining the CDR3 with reference TRBV30 and TRBJ2-7 gives the whole variable domain SQTIHQWPATLVQPVGSPLSLECTVEGTSNPNLYWYRQAAGRGLQLLFYSVGIGQISSEVPQNLSASRPQDRQFILSSKKLLLSDSGFYLCAWSPLAGPYEQYFGPGTRLTVT.

For this clonotype: A single base separates this from a much larger clone, so it may be a read error. As the CDR3 is not closed by the conserved phenylalanine or tryptophan, this likely results from a read error. The V call is TRBV5-5, the J call TRBJ1-1; D gene unclear. The CDR3 is made up of 14 amino acids. The germline V gene encodes CDR1 SGHKS and CDR2 YYEKEE (reference sequence). The V end was cut by 1 base, the J end by 0 bases, with 7 bases between. The CDR3 sequence is CASSLWEMNTEAFL. CDR3 nucleotide sequence: TGTGCCAGCAGCTTGTGGGAGATGAACACTGAAGCTTTCCTT.

This clonotype was found many times. The gene calls are TRBV19 and TRBJ1-5; no reliable D call. There are 11 residues in the CDR3. CDR1 LNHDA and CDR2 SQIVND come from the germline V gene (reference sequence). V lost 5 bases, J lost 9 bases, and 8 bases lay in between. CDR3 amino acids: CASSSSWPQHF. The CDR3 DNA sequence: TGTGCCAGTAGTTCGTCGTGGCCCCAGCATTTT.

This clonotype was detected ten times or more. This chain uses TRBV2 with TRBJ2-3, with 8 bases matching TRBD2. The V segment lost 7 bases and the J segment 3 bases; nucleotides outside the gene matches: 12. Germline CDR1 is SNHLY and CDR2 is FYNNEI. The CDR3 runs 16 residues. The CDR3 loop reads CASTPAGGGQTDTQYF. For the CDR3, the DNA is TGTGCCAGCACCCCGGCCGGGGGGGGTCAAACAGATACGCAGTATTTT.

This clonotype was counted many times. This chain connects TRBV19 to TRBJ1-5, with 9 bases fitting TRBD1. J gave up 5 bases and V 1 base, and 9 bases lay outside the gene matches. The CDR3 loop spans 17 amino acids. Germline V gene data show CDR1 as LNHDA and CDR2 as SQIVND (reference sequence). Here the CDR3 DNA reads TGTGCCAGTAGTATAGTCACCGGGACAGGGTTCGATCAGCCCCAGCATTTT. Translation: CASSIVTGTGFDQPQHF.

This clonotype has ten or more counts. V usage is TRBV29-1 and J usage is TRBJ2-2; TRBD1 aligns across 10 bases. The ends lost 7 bases at V and 7 bases at J; junction bases unmatched: 0. From germline, CDR1 is SQVTM and CDR2 ANQGSEA. CDR3 size: 11 residues. CDR3 DNA: TGCAGCGGGGACAGGGGCGGGGAGCTGTTTTTT. Protein: CSGDRGGELFF.

Many counts were recorded for this clonotype. The chain is built from TRBV28 and TRBJ2-7, with 11 bases aligning to TRBD1. V was pared by 3 bases and J by 6 bases, with 1 base of the junction left unmatched. The CDR3 extends over 13 amino acids. Germline V gives CDR1 MDHEN, CDR2 SYDVKM. DNA of the CDR3: TGTGCCAGCAGTTTCGGACAGGGGGCCGAGCAGTACTTC. This gives the protein CASSFGQGAEQYF.

This clonotype was recorded at least ten times. This rearrangement joins TRBV5-8 to TRBJ1-1; no firm D call. Deletions cut 0 bases from V and 2 bases from J, with 5 bases between. Germline V gene data show CDR1 as SGHTS and CDR2 as YDEGEE. CDR3 length equals 13 residues. CDR3 in amino acids: CASSLVFNTEAFF. CDR3 DNA sequence: TGTGCCAGCAGCTTGGTATTTAACACTGAAGCTTTCTTT.

The sample holds many counts of this clonotype. The DNA of the CDR3 is TGTGCCAGCAGCCCAGGGACAGGGTGGGGAGAGCAGTACTTC. The encoded protein is CASSPGTGWGEQYF. The V and J genes are TRBV7-9 and TRBJ2-7; the match to TRBD1 covers 9 bases. The V gene end was trimmed by 5 bases and the J gene end by 7 bases; junction bases not matched to a gene: 9. CDR3 length: 14 residues. Per the germline V gene, CDR1 is SEHNR and CDR2 is FQNEAQ (reference sequence). Complete variable domain (other parts from reference TRBV7-9 and TRBJ2-7): DTGVSQNPRHKITKRGQNVTFRCDPISEHNRLYWYRQTLGQGPEFLTYFQNEAQLEKSRLLSDRFSAERPKGSFSTLEIQRTEQGDSAMYLCASSPGTGWGEQYFGPGTRLTVT.

This clonotype came up many times. V gene TRBV19 combines with J gene TRBJ2-3; 8 positions match TRBD1. Trimming at V came to 10 bases and at J to 0 bases, leaving 12 bases not matched to a gene. The germline V gene has CDR1 LNHDA and CDR2 SQIVND (reference sequence). The CDR3 covers 16 residues. The CDR3 protein is CATSSDRASSTDTQYF. In DNA form, the CDR3 reads TGTGCCACTTCTTCGGACAGGGCTTCTAGCACAGATACGCAGTATTTT.